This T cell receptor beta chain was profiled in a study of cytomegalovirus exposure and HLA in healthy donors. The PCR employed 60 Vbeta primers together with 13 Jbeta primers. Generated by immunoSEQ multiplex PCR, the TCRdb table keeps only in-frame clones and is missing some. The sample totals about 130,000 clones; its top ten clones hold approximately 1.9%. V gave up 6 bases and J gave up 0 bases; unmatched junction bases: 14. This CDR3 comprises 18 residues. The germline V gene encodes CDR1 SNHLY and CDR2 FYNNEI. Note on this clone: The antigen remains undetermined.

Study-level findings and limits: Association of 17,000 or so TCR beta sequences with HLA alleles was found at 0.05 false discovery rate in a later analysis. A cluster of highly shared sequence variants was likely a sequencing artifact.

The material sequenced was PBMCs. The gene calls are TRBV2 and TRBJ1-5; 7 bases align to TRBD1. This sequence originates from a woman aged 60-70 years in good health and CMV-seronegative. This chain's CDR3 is CASSLRDSIFYSNQPQHF. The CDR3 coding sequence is TGTGCCAGCAGCCTCCGGGACAGCATTTTCTATAGCAATCAGCCCCAGCATTTT. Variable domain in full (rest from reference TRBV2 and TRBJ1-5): EPEVTQTPSHQVTQMGQEVILRCVPISNHLYFYWYRQILGQKVEFLVSFYNNEISEKSEIFDDQFSVERPDGSNFTLKIRSTKLEDSAMYFCASSLRDSIFYSNQPQHFGDGTRLSIL.